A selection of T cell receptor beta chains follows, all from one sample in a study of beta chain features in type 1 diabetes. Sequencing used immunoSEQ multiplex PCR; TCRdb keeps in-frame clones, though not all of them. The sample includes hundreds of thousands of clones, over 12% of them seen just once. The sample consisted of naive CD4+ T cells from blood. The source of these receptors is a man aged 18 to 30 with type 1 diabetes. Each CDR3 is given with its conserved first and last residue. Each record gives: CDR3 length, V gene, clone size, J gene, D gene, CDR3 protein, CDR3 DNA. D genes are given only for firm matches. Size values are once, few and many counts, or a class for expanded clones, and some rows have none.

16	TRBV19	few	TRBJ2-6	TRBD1	CASSSTGGTGTYVLTF	TGTGCCAGTAGTTCAACCGGGGGGACAGGGACTTACGTCCTGACTTTC
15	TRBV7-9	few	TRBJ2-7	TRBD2	CASSLATSGRHEQYF	TGTGCCAGCAGCTTAGCAACTAGCGGGAGACACGAGCAGTACTTC
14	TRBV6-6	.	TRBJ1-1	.	CASSYMGRGSEAFF	TGTGCCAGCAGTTACATGGGGCGCGGGTCTGAAGCTTTCTTT
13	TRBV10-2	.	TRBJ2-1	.	CASSGDFNNEQFF	TGCGCCAGCAGCGGGGACTTCAACAATGAGCAGTTCTTC
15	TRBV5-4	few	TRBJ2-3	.	CASSFSGVRTDTQYF	TGTGCCAGCAGCTTTAGCGGAGTCCGCACAGATACGCAGTATTTT
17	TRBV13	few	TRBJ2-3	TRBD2	CASSPSGLAASTDTQYF	TGTGCCAGCAGCCCATCCGGACTAGCGGCGAGCACAGATACGCAGTATTTT
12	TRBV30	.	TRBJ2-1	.	CAWMGDSHEQFF	TGTGCCTGGATGGGAGACTCCCATGAGCAGTTCTTC
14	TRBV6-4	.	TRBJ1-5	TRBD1	CASSTGQGGQPQHF	TGTGCCAGCAGTACCGGACAGGGTGGACAGCCCCAGCATTTT
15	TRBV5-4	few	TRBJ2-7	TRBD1	CASSMGTGDFYEQYF	TGTGCCAGCAGCATGGGGACAGGGGACTTTTACGAGCAGTACTTC
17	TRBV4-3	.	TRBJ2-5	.	CASSQDAEGGGLETQYF	TGCGCCAGCAGCCAAGACGCCGAAGGAGGGGGCTTGGAGACCCAGTACTTC
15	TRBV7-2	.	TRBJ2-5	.	CASSLMGGSQETQYF	TGTGCCAGCAGCTTAATGGGGGGTAGCCAAGAGACCCAGTACTTC
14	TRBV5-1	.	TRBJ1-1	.	CASSSVPPNTEAFF	TGCGCCAGCAGCTCTGTACCTCCGAACACTGAAGCTTTCTTT
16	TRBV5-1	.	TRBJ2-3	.	CASSFLGGTETDTQYF	TGCGCCAGCAGCTTTCTAGGAGGGACAGAGACAGATACGCAGTATTTT
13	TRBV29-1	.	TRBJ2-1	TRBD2	CSVGTSAYNEQFF	TGCAGCGTTGGGACTAGCGCCTACAATGAGCAGTTCTTC
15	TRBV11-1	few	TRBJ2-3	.	CASSLDSGRSDTQYF	TGTGCCAGCAGCTTAGATTCGGGACGGTCGGATACGCAGTATTTT
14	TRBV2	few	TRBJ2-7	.	CASSLRGSHYEQYF	TGTGCCAGCAGTTTGCGGGGTAGCCACTACGAGCAGTACTTC
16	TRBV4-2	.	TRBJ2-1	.	CASSQEGGGSYNEQFF	TGTGCCAGCAGCCAAGAGGGGGGCGGCTCCTACAATGAGCAGTTCTTC
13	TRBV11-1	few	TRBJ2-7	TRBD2	CASSSSGDYEQYF	TGTGCCAGCAGTTCTAGCGGGGATTACGAGCAGTACTTC
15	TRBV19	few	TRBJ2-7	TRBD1	CASSDPGQGAYEQYF	TGTGCCAGTAGTGATCCGGGACAGGGGGCCTACGAGCAGTACTTC
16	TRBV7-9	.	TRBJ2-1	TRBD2	CASSPASGTTYNEQFF	TGTGCCAGCAGCCCGGCCAGCGGGACTACCTACAATGAGCAGTTCTTC
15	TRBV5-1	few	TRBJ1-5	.	CASSLVPDGNQPQHF	TGCGCCAGCAGCTTGGTCCCCGACGGCAATCAGCCCCAGCATTTT
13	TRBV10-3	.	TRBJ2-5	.	CASNRGLQETQYF	TGTGCCTCGAATAGGGGACTTCAAGAGACCCAGTACTTC
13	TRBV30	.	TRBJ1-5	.	CAWSVQSVPPQHF	TGTGCCTGGAGTGTACAGTCCGTCCCCCCGCAGCATTTT
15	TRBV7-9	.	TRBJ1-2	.	CASSLSAGRGHGYTF	TGTGCCAGCAGCTTATCGGCAGGGAGAGGCCATGGCTACACCTTC
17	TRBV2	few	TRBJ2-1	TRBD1	CASISIGWGQRSFEQFF	TGTGCCAGCATCTCCATAGGCTGGGGACAGCGGTCATTCGAGCAGTTCTTC
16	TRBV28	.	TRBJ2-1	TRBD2	CASSQPGTSGIHEQFF	TGTGCCAGCAGCCAACCCGGGACTAGCGGGATCCATGAGCAGTTCTTC
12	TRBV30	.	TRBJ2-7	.	CAWKVTSYEQYF	TGTGCCTGGAAGGTAACTTCCTACGAGCAGTACTTC
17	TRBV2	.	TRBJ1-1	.	CASSEEGQGTGNTEAFF	TGTGCCAGCAGTGAAGAAGGGCAGGGAACGGGGAACACTGAAGCTTTCTTT
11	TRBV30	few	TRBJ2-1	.	CAWSPPPGQFF	TGTGCCTGGAGTCCTCCACCAGGGCAGTTCTTC
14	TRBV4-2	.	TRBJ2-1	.	CASSRAVGGEEQFF	TGTGCCAGCAGCCGAGCGGTGGGGGGAGAGGAGCAGTTCTTC
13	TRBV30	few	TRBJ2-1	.	CAWSDAGVGEQFF	TGTGCCTGGAGTGATGCAGGGGTTGGTGAGCAGTTCTTC
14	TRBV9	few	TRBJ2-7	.	CASSVLGGLPEQYF	TGTGCCAGCAGCGTACTGGGCGGCCTCCCCGAGCAGTACTTC
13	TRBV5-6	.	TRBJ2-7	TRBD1	CASSSRDRGQQYF	TGTGCCAGCAGCTCCCGGGACAGGGGGCAGCAGTACTTC
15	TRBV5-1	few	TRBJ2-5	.	CASSQNLRGQETQYF	TGCGCCAGCAGCCAGAATCTCCGGGGCCAAGAGACCCAGTACTTC
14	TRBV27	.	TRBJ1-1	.	CASGTKDRNTEAFF	TGTGCCAGCGGAACAAAGGACAGGAACACTGAAGCTTTCTTT
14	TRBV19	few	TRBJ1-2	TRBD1	CASLQGTFDYGYTF	TGTGCCAGTTTACAGGGGACCTTTGACTATGGCTACACCTTC
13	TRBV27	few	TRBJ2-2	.	CASSLEGAGELFF	TGTGCCAGCAGTTTAGAGGGGGCCGGGGAGCTGTTTTTT
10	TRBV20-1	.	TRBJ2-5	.	CSGHRETQYF	TGCAGTGGACACCGAGAGACCCAGTACTTC
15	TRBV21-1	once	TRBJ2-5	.	CASSRYRGLGETQYF	TGTGCCAGCAGCCGATACAGGGGGCTCGGGGAGACCCAGTACTTC
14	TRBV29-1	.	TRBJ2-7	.	CSVERGQGGYEQYF	TGCAGCGTTGAAAGGGGGCAGGGGGGCTACGAGCAGTACTTC
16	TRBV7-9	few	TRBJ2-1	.	CASSLVYSEGHNEQFF	TGTGCCAGCAGCTTGGTTTACAGCGAGGGGCACAATGAGCAGTTCTTC
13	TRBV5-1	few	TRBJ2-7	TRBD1	CASSPDRAYEQYF	TGCGCCAGCAGCCCCGACAGGGCCTACGAGCAGTACTTC
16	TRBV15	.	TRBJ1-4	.	CATSRDGSGTNEKLFF	TGTGCCACCAGCAGAGATGGGAGCGGCACTAATGAAAAACTGTTTTTT
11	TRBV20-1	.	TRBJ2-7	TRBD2	CSAPGGASLHF	TGCAGTGCTCCCGGGGGGGCTAGCCTACACTTC
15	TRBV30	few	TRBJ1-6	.	CAWVRSGLADSPLHF	TGTGCCTGGGTAAGGTCAGGGTTGGCGGATTCACCCCTCCACTTT
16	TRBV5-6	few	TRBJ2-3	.	CASFRTSKFSTDTQYF	TGTGCCAGCTTCCGGACATCGAAGTTTAGCACAGATACGCAGTATTTT
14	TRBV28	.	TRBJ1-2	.	CASSSATVYYGYTF	TGTGCCAGCAGCTCCGCGACAGTTTACTATGGCTACACCTTC
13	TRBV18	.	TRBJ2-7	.	CASSPPQAYEQYF	TGTGCCAGCTCACCACCGCAGGCCTACGAGCAGTACTTC
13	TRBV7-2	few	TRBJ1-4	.	CASSLGGAGKLFF	TGTGCCAGCAGCTTAGGGGGGGCAGGAAAACTGTTTTTT
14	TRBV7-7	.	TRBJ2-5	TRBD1	CASSAGQGRETQYF	TGTGCTAGCAGCGCGGGACAGGGTCGAGAGACCCAGTACTTC
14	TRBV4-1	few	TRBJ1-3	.	CASSQDTGRNTIYF	TGCGCCAGCAGCCAAGATACAGGGAGAAACACCATATATTTT
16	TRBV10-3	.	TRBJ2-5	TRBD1	CAIKGTGPTIQETQYF	TGTGCCATCAAGGGGACAGGGCCAACCATACAAGAGACCCAGTACTTC
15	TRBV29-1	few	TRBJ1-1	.	CSVEVGDPWGTEAFF	TGCAGCGTTGAAGTGGGGGACCCGTGGGGCACTGAAGCTTTCTTT
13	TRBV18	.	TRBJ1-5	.	CASSQGSNQPQHF	TGTGCCAGCTCACAGGGGAGCAATCAGCCCCAGCATTTT
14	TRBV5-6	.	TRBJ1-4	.	CASSRGTGGEKLFF	TGTGCCAGCAGCCGAGGCACAGGAGGGGAAAAACTGTTTTTT
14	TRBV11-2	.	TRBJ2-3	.	CASSFRSTTDTQYF	TGTGCCAGCAGCTTTAGGAGCACCACAGATACGCAGTATTTT
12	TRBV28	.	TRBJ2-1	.	CASSLTLGEQFF	TGTGCCAGCAGTCTGACTTTAGGCGAGCAGTTCTTC
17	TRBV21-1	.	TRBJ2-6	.	CASSKDPSGAGANVLTF	TGTGCCAGCAGCAAAGATCCATCCGGGGCTGGGGCCAACGTCCTGACTTTC
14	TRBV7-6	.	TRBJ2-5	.	CASSRETTRETQYF	TGTGCCAGCAGTCGCGAGACGACAAGGGAGACCCAGTACTTC
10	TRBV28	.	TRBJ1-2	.	CASSGHGYTF	TGTGCCAGCAGTGGCCATGGCTACACCTTC